This T cell receptor (beta chain) stems from a study of T cell repertoires in cytomegalovirus infection. In the study overall: In public TCR beta signatures, there were indications of both CMV infection and matching HLA type.

A single record per CDR3 protein comes from TCRdb applying MiXCR to the reads. The sample carries 680,000 or so distinct CDR3 sequences, 35% to 40% recorded once. Study-level points and caveats: HLA-C-restricted CMV clonotypes gave the most frequent clonotype in two of eight donors. CMV carriers with the relevant HLA were identified by cumulative public TCR beta family frequency.

Germline CDR1 SGHVS, CDR2 FNYEAQ. The CDR3 consists of 15 residues. The V end lost 5 bases, the J end lost 2 bases, and 13 bases lay between the germline ends. As for this clonotype: The antigen is undetermined.

This rearrangement joins TRBV7-6 to TRBJ2-1; D is possibly TRBD2 (7 bases). The receptor was isolated from a human donor in good health (CMV status not recorded). Some clones in this sample may be carry-over from other donors' samples. Sample: PBMCs. The CDR3 DNA sequence: TGTGCCAGCAGCCAAGGGGGGGTGACCTACAATGAGCAGTTCTTC. Amino acids: CASSQGGVTYNEQFF.